This note documents a single T cell receptor beta chain sequence. TCRdb independently ran MiXCR on the RT-PCR reads; one entry per CDR3 protein. Among 900,000 to 1,000,000 distinct CDR3 sequences listed, about a sixth were seen once. The data were taken from a study of patients and donors after allogeneic stem cell transplantation. V shed 1 base and J shed 3 bases, with 10 bases lying between them. The germline CDR1 and CDR2 sequences are SGHDN and FVKESK. CDR3 size: 14 residues. The source is a human donor who was either an allogeneic HSCT recipient or a stem cell or donor lymphocyte infusion donor (not recorded which). It is not recorded whose cells these are; they may come from a transplant donor. Material for sequencing was blood, either unsorted or a sorted T cell fraction (not recorded which). The chain couples TRBV14 to TRBJ2-7, with D unresolved. The CDR3 region has the DNA TGTGCCAGCAGCCAAGGTCCAGTATACTACGAGCAGTACTTC. Protein: CASSQGPVYYEQYF.